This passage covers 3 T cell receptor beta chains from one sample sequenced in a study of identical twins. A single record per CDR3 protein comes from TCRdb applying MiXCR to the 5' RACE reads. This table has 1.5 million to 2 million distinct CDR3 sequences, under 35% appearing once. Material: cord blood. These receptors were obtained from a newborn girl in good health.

The CDR3 bases are TGTGCCAGCAGTAGTAAGGCGGGACTAGCGGGCAATGAGCAGTTCTTC. Amino acids: CASSSKAGLAGNEQFF. The chain combines TRBV27 with TRBJ2-1; 12 bases are a match to TRBD2. Germline V lookup: CDR1 MNHEY, CDR2 SMNVEV (reference sequence). The CDR3 consists of 16 residues. J was trimmed by 6 bases and V by 5 bases; bases with no gene match: 8.

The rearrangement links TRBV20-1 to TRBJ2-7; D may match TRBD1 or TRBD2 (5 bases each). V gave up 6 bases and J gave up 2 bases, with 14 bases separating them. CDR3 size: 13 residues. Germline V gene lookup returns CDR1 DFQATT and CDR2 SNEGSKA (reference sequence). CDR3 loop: CSAHRDVPYEQYF. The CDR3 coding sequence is TGCAGTGCGCACCGGGACGTCCCCTACGAGCAGTACTTC.

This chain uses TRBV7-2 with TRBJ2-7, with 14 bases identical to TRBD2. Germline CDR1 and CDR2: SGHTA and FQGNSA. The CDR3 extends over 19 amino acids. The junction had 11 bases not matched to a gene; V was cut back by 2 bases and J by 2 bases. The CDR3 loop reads CASSLLTGTSGSSPYEQYF. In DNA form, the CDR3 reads TGTGCCAGCAGCTTACTCACAGGGACTAGCGGGAGCAGTCCCTACGAGCAGTACTTC.